These 2 T cell receptor beta chains share one sample of origin, sequenced in a study of blood T cell repertoires in COVID-19 (dated by TCRdb to the early 2020s). Library generation was performed with the immunoSEQ multiplex PCR assay. TCRdb took this table from immuneACCESS and kept in-frame rearrangements with V and J called. Such tables lack part of the clones; where checked against another copy, unresolved V genes explain under half of the gap, and the rest is unexplained. This sample gives some 100,000 clones in total; about 90% of them show up just once. Of the sample, less than 8.5% is held by the ten largest clones. Input material: peripheral blood. Receptor source: a man aged 25-45 years in a cohort sampled during active COVID-19.

The chain uses TRBV6-2 or TRBV6-3 and TRBJ2-7; 7 nucleotides line up with TRBD1. With 6 bases clipped from V and 2 bases from J, the junction kept 7 bases outside the gene matches. This CDR3 comprises 14 residues. Per the germline V gene, CDR1 is MNHEY and CDR2 is SVGEGT. Here the CDR3 reads CASSRPGQPYEQYF. DNA for the CDR3: TGTGCCAGCAGCCGTCCGGGACAGCCCTACGAGCAGTACTTC.

The gene calls are TRBV7-6 and TRBJ2-7; D may be TRBD1 (6 bases). CDR3 length equals 11 residues. Germline assignment: CDR1 SGHVS and CDR2 FNYEAQ. V was trimmed by 5 bases and J by 7 bases, leaving 9 bases between them. This chain's CDR3 is CASSQGKEQYF. CDR3 sequence (DNA): TGTGCCAGCAGCCAGGGGAAAGAGCAGTACTTC.